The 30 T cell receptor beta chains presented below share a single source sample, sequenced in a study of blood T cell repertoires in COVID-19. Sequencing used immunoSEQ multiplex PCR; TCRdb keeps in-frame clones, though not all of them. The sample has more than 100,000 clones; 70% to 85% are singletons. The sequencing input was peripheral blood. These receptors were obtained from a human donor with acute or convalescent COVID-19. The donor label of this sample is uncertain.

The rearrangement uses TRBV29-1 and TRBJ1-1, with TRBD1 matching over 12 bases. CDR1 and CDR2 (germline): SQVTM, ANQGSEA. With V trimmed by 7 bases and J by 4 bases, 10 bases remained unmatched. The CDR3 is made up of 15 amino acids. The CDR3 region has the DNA TGCAGCGCAGCGGGGACAGGGGGCCCACCCACTGAAGCTTTCTTT. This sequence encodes CSAAGTGGPPTEAFF. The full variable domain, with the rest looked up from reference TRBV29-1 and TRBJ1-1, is SAVISQKPSRDICQRGTSLTIQCQVDSQVTMMFWYRQQPGQSLTLIATANQGSEATYESGFVIDKFPISRPNLTFSTLTVSNMSPEDSSIYLCSAAGTGGPPTEAFFGQGTRLTVV.

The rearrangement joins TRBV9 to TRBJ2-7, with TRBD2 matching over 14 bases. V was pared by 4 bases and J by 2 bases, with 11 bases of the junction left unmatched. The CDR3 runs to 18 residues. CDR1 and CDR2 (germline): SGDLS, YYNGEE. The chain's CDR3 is CASSIGTSGRRIPYEQYF. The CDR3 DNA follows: TGTGCCAGCAGCATTGGGACTAGCGGGAGACGAATCCCCTACGAGCAGTACTTC.

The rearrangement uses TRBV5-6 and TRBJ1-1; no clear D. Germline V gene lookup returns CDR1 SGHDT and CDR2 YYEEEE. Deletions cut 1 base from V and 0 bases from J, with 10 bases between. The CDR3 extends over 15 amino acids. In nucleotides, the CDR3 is TGTGCCAGCAGCTTGTGGAGGCTCATGAACACTGAAGCTTTCTTT. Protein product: CASSLWRLMNTEAFF.

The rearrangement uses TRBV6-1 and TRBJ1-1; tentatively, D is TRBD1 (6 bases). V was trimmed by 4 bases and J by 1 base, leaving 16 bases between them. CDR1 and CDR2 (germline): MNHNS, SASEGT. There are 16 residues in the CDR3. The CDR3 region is CASSGHRVSRNTEAFF. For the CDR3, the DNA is TGTGCCAGCAGTGGACACAGGGTGTCGAGGAACACTGAAGCTTTCTTT.

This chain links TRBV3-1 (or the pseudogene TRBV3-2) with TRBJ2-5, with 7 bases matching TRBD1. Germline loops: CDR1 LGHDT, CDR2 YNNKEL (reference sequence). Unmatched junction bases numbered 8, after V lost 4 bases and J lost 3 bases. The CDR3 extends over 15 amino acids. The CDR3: CASSRLGTVKETQYF. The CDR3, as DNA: TGTGCCAGCAGCCGCCTAGGGACAGTTAAAGAGACCCAGTACTTC.

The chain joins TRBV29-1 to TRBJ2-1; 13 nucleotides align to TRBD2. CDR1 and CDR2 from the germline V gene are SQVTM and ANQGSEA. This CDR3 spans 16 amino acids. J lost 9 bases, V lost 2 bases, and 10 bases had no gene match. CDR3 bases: TGCAGCGTTGAACTGACTAGCGGGGGGCCAGTCGGTGAGCAGTTCTTC. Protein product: CSVELTSGGPVGEQFF.

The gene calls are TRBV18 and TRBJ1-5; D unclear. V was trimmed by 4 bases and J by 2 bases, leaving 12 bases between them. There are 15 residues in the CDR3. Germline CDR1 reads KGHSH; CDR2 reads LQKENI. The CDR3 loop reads CASSLAGRGNQPQHF. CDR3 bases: TGTGCCAGCTCACTTGCGGGAAGGGGCAATCAGCCCCAGCATTTT.

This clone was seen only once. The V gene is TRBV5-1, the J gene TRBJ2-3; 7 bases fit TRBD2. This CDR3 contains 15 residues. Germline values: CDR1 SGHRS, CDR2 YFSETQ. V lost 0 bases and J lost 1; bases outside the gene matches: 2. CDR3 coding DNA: TGCGCCAGCAGCTTGGATGCGGGGGGCACAGATACGCAGTATTTT. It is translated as CASSLDAGGTDTQYF.

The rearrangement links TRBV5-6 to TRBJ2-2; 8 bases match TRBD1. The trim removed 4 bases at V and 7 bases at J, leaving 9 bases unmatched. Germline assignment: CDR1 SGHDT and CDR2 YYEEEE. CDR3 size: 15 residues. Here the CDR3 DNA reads TGTGCCAGCAGCCCGTCGGACAGGGCTGGCGGGGAGCTGTTTTTT. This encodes CASSPSDRAGGELFF. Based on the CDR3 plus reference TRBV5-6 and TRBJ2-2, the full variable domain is DAGVTQSPTHLIKTRGQQVTLRCSPKSGHDTVSWYQQALGQGPQFIFQYYEEEERQRGNFPDRFSGHQFPNYSSELNVNALLLGDSALYLCASSPSDRAGGELFFGEGSRLTVL.

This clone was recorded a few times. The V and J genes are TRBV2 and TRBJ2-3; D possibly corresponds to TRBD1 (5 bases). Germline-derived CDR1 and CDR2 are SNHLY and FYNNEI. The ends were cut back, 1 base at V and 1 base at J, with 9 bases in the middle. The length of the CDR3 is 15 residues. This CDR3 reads CASSEGGRGTDTQYF. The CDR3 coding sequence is TGTGCCAGCAGTGAAGGGGGCAGGGGCACAGATACGCAGTATTTT.

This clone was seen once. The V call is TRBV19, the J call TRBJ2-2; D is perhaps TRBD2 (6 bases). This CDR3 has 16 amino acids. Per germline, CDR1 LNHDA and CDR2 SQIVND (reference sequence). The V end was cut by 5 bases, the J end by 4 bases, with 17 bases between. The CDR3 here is CASSGRGGVGTGELFF. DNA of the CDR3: TGTGCCAGTAGTGGCCGGGGCGGGGTGGGCACCGGGGAGCTGTTTTTT. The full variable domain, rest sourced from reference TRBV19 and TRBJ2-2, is DGGITQSPKYLFRKEGQNVTLSCEQNLNHDAMYWYRQDPGQGLRLIYYSQIVNDFQKGDIAEGYSVSREKKESFPLTVTSAQKNPTAFYLCASSGRGGVGTGELFFGEGSRLTVL.

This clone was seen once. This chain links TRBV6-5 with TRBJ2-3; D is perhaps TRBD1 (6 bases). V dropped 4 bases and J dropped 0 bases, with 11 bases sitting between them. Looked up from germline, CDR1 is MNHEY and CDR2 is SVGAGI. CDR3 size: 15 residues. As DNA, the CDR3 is TGTGCCAGCAGTTCGACAGGCACTAGCACAGATACGCAGTATTTT. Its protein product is CASSSTGTSTDTQYF.

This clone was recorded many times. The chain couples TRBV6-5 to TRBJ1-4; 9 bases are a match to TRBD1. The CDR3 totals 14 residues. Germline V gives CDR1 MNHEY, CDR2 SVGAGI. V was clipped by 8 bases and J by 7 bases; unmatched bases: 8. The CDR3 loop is CASGSGDRVEKLFF. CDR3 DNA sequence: TGTGCCAGCGGGTCAGGGGACAGGGTTGAAAAACTGTTTTTT.

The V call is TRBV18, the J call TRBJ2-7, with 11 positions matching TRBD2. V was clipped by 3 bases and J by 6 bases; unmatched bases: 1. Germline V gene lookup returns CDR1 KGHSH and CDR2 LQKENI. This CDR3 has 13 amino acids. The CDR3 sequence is CASSPGLAGEQYV. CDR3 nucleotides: TGTGCCAGCTCACCCGGACTAGCGGGCGAGCAGTACGTC.

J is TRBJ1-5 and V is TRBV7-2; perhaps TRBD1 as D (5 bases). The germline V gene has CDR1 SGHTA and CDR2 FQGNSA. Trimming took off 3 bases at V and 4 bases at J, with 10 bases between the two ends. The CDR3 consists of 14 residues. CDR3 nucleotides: TGTGCCAGCAGCTTTTCGGGGGGGAATCAGCCCCAGCATTTT. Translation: CASSFSGGNQPQHF.

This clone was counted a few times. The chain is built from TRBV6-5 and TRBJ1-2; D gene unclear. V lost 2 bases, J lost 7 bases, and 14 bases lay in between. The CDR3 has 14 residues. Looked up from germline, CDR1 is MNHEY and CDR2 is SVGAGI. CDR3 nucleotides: TGTGCCAGCAGTTACACCGGGGAGCGGGGTGGCTACACCTTC. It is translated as CASSYTGERGGYTF.

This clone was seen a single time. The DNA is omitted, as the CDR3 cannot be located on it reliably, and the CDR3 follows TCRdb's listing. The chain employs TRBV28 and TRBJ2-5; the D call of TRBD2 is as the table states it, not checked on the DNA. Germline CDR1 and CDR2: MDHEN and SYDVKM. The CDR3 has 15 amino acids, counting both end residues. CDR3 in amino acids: CASSLWAGGAPSRHF.

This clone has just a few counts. The CDR3 loop is CSVIAQGLAEAFF. Here the CDR3 DNA reads TGCAGCGTTATAGCACAGGGGCTCGCTGAAGCTTTCTTT. The rearrangement joins TRBV29-1 to TRBJ1-1; 7 bases match TRBD1. The CDR3 runs to 13 residues. Germline V gene lookup returns CDR1 SQVTM and CDR2 ANQGSEA. The junction had 9 bases not matched to a gene; V was cut back by 5 bases and J by 6 bases.

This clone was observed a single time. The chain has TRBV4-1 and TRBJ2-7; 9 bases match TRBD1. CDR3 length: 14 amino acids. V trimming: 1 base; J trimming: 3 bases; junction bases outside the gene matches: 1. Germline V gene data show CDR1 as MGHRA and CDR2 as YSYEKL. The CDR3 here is CASSQGTGVYEQYF. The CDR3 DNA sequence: TGCGCCAGCAGCCAAGGGACAGGGGTCTACGAGCAGTACTTC.

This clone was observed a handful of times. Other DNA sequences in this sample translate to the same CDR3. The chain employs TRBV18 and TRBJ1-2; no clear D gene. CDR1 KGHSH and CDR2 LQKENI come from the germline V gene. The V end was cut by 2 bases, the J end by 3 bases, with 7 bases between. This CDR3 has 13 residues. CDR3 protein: CASSPGTDYGYTF. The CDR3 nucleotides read TGTGCCAGCTCACCAGGTACAGACTATGGCTACACCTTC.

The CDR3 loop is CAWNGFNTGELFF. The CDR3 bases are TGTGCCTGGAACGGGTTCAACACCGGGGAGCTGTTTTTT. The chain employs TRBV30 and TRBJ2-2; D gene unclear. The V gene's germline CDR1 is GTSNPN and CDR2 SVGIG (reference sequence). Trimming stripped 4 bases from V and 2 bases from J, with 8 bases between. The length of the CDR3 is 13 residues.

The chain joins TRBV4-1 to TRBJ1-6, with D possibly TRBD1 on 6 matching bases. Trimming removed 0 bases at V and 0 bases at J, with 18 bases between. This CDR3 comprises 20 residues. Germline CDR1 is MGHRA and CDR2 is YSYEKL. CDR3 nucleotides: TGCGCCAGCAGCCAAGAATTAACAGGGCATGAGAGCTCCTATAATTCACCCCTCCACTTT. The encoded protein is CASSQELTGHESSYNSPLHF.

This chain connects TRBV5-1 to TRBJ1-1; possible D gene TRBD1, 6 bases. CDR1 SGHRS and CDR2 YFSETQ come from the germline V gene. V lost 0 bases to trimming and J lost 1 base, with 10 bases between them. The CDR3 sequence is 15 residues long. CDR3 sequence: CASSLGTVGNTEAFF. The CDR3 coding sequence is TGCGCCAGCAGCTTGGGGACAGTAGGGAACACTGAAGCTTTCTTT.

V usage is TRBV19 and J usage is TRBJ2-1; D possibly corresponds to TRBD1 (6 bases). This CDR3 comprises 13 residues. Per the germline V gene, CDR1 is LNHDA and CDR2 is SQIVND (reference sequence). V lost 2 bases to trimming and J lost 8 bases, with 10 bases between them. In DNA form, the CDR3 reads TGTGCCAGTAGTATAAAACAGGGAGATGAGCAGTTCTTC. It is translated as CASSIKQGDEQFF. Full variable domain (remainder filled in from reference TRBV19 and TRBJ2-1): DGGITQSPKYLFRKEGQNVTLSCEQNLNHDAMYWYRQDPGQGLRLIYYSQIVNDFQKGDIAEGYSVSREKKESFPLTVTSAQKNPTAFYLCASSIKQGDEQFFGPGTRLTVL.

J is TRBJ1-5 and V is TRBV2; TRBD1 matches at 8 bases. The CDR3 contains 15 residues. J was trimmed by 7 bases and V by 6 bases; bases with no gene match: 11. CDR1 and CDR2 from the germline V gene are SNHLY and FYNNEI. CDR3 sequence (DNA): TGTGCCAGCAGCGCCCTCGGACAGGGTCGGCAGCCCCAGCATTTT. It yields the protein CASSALGQGRQPQHF.

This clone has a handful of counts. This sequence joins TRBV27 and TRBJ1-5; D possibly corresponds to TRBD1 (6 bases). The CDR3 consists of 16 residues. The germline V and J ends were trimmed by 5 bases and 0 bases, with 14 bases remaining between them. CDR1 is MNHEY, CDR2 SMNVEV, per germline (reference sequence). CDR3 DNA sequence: TGTGCCAGCAGTCCGGACAGTTACTATAGCAATCAGCCCCAGCATTTT. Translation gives CASSPDSYYSNQPQHF.

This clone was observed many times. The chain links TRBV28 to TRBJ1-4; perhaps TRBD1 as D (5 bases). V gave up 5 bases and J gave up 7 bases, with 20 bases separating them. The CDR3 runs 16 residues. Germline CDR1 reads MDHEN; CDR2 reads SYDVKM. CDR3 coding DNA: TGTGCCAGCAGTACTCTAGGCGGCAGGGTGGGTGAAAAACTGTTTTTT. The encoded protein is CASSTLGGRVGEKLFF.

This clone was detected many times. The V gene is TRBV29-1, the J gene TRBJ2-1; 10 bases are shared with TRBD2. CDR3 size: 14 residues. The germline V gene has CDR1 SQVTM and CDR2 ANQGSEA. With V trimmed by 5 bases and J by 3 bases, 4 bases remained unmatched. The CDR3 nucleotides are TGCAGCGTTACTAGCGGGGACTACTACAATGAGCAGTTCTTC. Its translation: CSVTSGDYYNEQFF.

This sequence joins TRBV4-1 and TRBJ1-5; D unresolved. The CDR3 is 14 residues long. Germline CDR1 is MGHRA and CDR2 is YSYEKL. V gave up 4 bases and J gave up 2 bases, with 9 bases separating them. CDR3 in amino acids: CASSRGAGNQPQHF. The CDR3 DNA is TGCGCCAGCAGCCGGGGAGCTGGCAATCAGCCCCAGCATTTT.

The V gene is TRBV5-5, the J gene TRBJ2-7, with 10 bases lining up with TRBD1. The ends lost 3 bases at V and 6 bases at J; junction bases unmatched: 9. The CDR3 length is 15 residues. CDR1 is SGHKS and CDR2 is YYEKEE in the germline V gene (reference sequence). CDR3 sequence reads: CASSWGTGVRLEQYV. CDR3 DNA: TGTGCCAGCAGCTGGGGGACAGGGGTCCGACTCGAGCAGTACGTC.